One and the same sample provided the 21 T cell receptor beta chains below, sequenced in a study of response to subunit inactivated influenza vaccine. Via MiXCR, TCRdb re-called the RT-PCR reads, giving one row per CDR3 protein. The sample holds 650,000 to 800,000 distinct CDR3 sequences, 14% seen once. The specimen comprised PBMCs from blood, sampled less than 15 days before vaccination. Source of these receptors: a man aged 50 to 59 who received an inactivated influenza vaccine.

The gene calls are TRBV7-9 and TRBJ1-2; 7 bases are shared with TRBD1. V was pared by 5 bases and J by 8 bases, with 14 bases of the junction left unmatched. Germline lookup yields CDR1 SEHNR and CDR2 FQNEAQ (reference sequence). This CDR3 contains 15 residues. The CDR3, as DNA: TGTGCCAGCAGCGATCCCAGAGGGGGCGCCGAGGGCTACACCTTC. As protein: CASSDPRGGAEGYTF. Variable domain in full (rest from reference TRBV7-9 and TRBJ1-2): DTGVSQNPRHKITKRGQNVTFRCDPISEHNRLYWYRQTLGQGPEFLTYFQNEAQLEKSRLLSDRFSAERPKGSFSTLEIQRTEQGDSAMYLCASSDPRGGAEGYTFGSGTRLTVV.

Worth noting for this clonotype: At one of its ends the junction is not consistent with the germline gene, which may arise from a read error. This chain connects TRBV28 to TRBJ2-1; D not certain. This CDR3 has 17 amino acids. CDR1 and CDR2 (germline): MDHEN, SYDVKM. The CDR3 DNA is TGTGCCAGCAGTTTCGCTGGGGTGGACCTACCCTACAATGATCAGTTCTTC. It is translated as CASSFAGVDLPYNDQFF.

This clonotype occurred many times. The chain recombines TRBV27 with TRBJ2-5, with a possible D match to TRBD1 (5 bases). This CDR3 is built from 14 residues. Germline V gene lookup returns CDR1 MNHEY and CDR2 SMNVEV (reference sequence). Trimming stripped 1 base from V and 5 bases from J, with 11 bases between. CDR3 bases: TGTGCCAGCAGTTTATTGGGATCAGGGGAGACCCAGTACTTC. This encodes CASSLLGSGETQYF.

This clonotype has a handful of counts. The rearrangement uses TRBV7-3 and TRBJ1-1, with D uncertain. This CDR3 comprises 15 residues. V lost 1 base to trimming and J lost 4 bases, with 13 bases between them. CDR1 is SGHTA and CDR2 is FQGTGA in the germline V gene. The CDR3 protein is CASSLNPGVGTEAFF. In DNA form, the CDR3 reads TGTGCCAGCAGCTTAAATCCCGGGGTTGGCACTGAAGCTTTCTTT.

This rearrangement joins TRBV9 to TRBJ2-7; TRBD2 matches at 7 bases. Germline CDR1 is SGDLS and CDR2 is YYNGEE. This CDR3 is 15 amino acids long. Trimming removed 1 base from V and 3 bases from J; junction bases left unmatched: 7. The CDR3 region has the DNA TGTGCCAGCAGCGTATTGGGGGGGTCCAGCTACGAGCAGTACTTC. Its translation: CASSVLGGSSYEQYF.

CDR3 bases: TGCGCCAGCAGCTCGGAGGGCTCCTACAATGAGCAGTTCTTC. The encoded protein is CASSSEGSYNEQFF. The genes are TRBV5-1 and TRBJ2-1; D is possibly TRBD2 (6 bases). The V gene's germline CDR1 is SGHRS and CDR2 YFSETQ. V lost 3 bases to trimming and J lost 0 bases, with 7 bases between them. The CDR3 is made up of 14 amino acids.

The CDR3 protein is CASSSYYSTDTQYF. The CDR3 nucleotides read TGTGCCAGCAGTTCTTATTATTCCACAGATACGCAGTATTTT. The chain joins TRBV6-5 to TRBJ2-3, with D hard to call. Germline lookup yields CDR1 MNHEY and CDR2 SVGAGI. The germline V and J ends were trimmed by 4 bases and 2 bases, with 10 bases remaining between them. This CDR3 region has 14 residues.

J is TRBJ1-2 and V is TRBV29-1; 8 bases agree with TRBD1. CDR3 size: 14 residues. CDR1 SQVTM and CDR2 ANQGSEA come from the germline V gene. The trim removed 3 bases at V and 4 bases at J, leaving 7 bases unmatched. CDR3 nucleotide sequence: TGCAGCGTTGAGCAGGGAGGGACAGGCTATGGCTACACCTTC. It specifies CSVEQGGTGYGYTF.

The V call is TRBV5-1, the J call TRBJ2-7, with D maybe TRBD1 (6 bases). The CDR3 contains 14 residues. Germline V gene lookup returns CDR1 SGHRS and CDR2 YFSETQ. V was clipped by 5 bases and J by 2 bases, with 14 bases between them. CDR3 DNA: TGCGCCAGCAGTCAGGGGCAGGACCCCTACGAGCAGTACTTC. Its translation is CASSQGQDPYEQYF.

The chain recombines TRBV29-1 with TRBJ1-1; 8 bases match TRBD1. The CDR3 loop spans 15 amino acids. J was trimmed by 5 bases and V by 7 bases; bases with no gene match: 15. CDR1 is SQVTM, CDR2 ANQGSEA, per germline. The CDR3 sequence is CSGFGWTGRMTEAFF. Here the CDR3 DNA reads TGCAGCGGCTTTGGTTGGACAGGGAGGATGACTGAAGCTTTCTTT.

This clonotype was detected a few times. V usage is TRBV4-3 and J usage is TRBJ2-1, with 8 positions matching TRBD2. Germline values: CDR1 LGHNA, CDR2 YSLEER. This CDR3 comprises 17 residues. Trimming cost V 0 bases and J 2 bases; bases outside gene matches: 6. Here the CDR3 reads CASSQDRAGGPYNEQFF. CDR3 nucleotide sequence: TGCGCCAGCAGCCAAGATCGGGCGGGAGGTCCCTACAATGAGCAGTTCTTC.

The sample holds a few counts of this clonotype. The gene calls are TRBV10-3 and TRBJ2-1, with 10 bases matching TRBD2. Trimming removed 6 bases from V and 9 bases from J; junction bases left unmatched: 14. CDR3 size: 16 residues. Germline CDR1 and CDR2: ENHRY and SYGVKD. CDR3 sequence: CAISPTSGRASGEQFF. Written as DNA, the CDR3 is TGTGCCATCAGCCCAACCAGCGGGAGGGCCTCTGGTGAGCAGTTCTTC.

The rearrangement joins TRBV5-5 to TRBJ1-1; D gene unclear. Trimming pared 3 bases from V and 7 bases from J, leaving 10 bases between. The CDR3 has 12 residues. Germline-derived CDR1 and CDR2 are SGHKS and YYEKEE (reference sequence). CDR3 DNA: TGTGCCAGCAGCTGGGGAGGGAGTGAAGCTTTCTTT. Encoded protein: CASSWGGSEAFF.

This clonotype was observed a few times. V usage is TRBV5-6 and J usage is TRBJ2-2; possibly TRBD1 or TRBD2 for D (5 bases each). CDR1 SGHDT and CDR2 YYEEEE come from the germline V gene. There are 14 residues in the CDR3. V was shortened by 2 bases and J by 4 bases, with 9 bases between the two germline ends. The CDR3 sequence: CASSFRGFTGELFF. CDR3 sequence (DNA): TGTGCCAGCAGCTTCCGGGGCTTCACCGGGGAGCTGTTTTTT.

The V call is TRBV12-3 or TRBV12-4, the J call TRBJ2-2; D call uncertain. This CDR3 region has 13 residues. The V end was cut by 3 bases, the J end by 7 bases, with 9 bases between. CDR3 sequence (DNA): TGTGCCAGCAGTTTGTCGATCCACGGGGAGCTGTTTTTT. Translation gives CASSLSIHGELFF.

The chain is built from TRBV6-2 or TRBV6-3 and TRBJ1-2; no firm D call. This CDR3 is 13 amino acids long. The germline CDR1 and CDR2 sequences are MNHEY and SVGEGT. The V end was cut by 6 bases, the J end by 5 bases, with 13 bases between. CDR3 nucleotides: TGTGCCAGCAGGCCGGGAGGAGGTTATGGCTACACCTTC. Its protein is CASRPGGGYGYTF.

This clonotype has only a few counts. The CDR3 region has the DNA TGTGCCAGCAGCTGGGACAGGGCAGAGACCCAGTACTTC. It encodes CASSWDRAETQYF. The rearrangement links TRBV11-2 to TRBJ2-5; TRBD1 aligns across 9 bases. The CDR3 is 13 amino acids. CDR1 SGHAT and CDR2 FQNNGV come from the germline V gene. The trim removed 4 bases at V and 4 bases at J, leaving 1 base unmatched.

The chain has TRBV29-1 and TRBJ2-7; 10 bases match TRBD2. Germline V gene lookup returns CDR1 SQVTM and CDR2 ANQGSEA. Unmatched junction bases numbered 3, after V lost 6 bases and J lost 4 bases. This CDR3 contains 12 residues. DNA of the CDR3: TGCAGCGTGAGGACTAGCGGATACGAGCAGTACTTC. Translation: CSVRTSGYEQYF.

In nucleotides, the CDR3 is TGCGCCAGCAGCCCGATTGGGACAGGGGGCACTGAAGCTTTCTTT. Amino acid sequence: CASSPIGTGGTEAFF. The chain is built from TRBV5-1 and TRBJ1-1; 11 bases line up with TRBD1. The CDR3 length is 15 residues. Trimming cost V 4 bases and J 4 bases; bases outside gene matches: 6. Germline V lookup: CDR1 SGHRS, CDR2 YFSETQ.

This sequence joins TRBV5-1 and TRBJ1-1; the D gene is possibly TRBD1 (5 bases). Germline V gene sequence: CDR1 SGHRS, CDR2 YFSETQ. V lost 4 bases and J lost 3, with 16 bases in between. The CDR3 loop spans 15 amino acids. In nucleotides, the CDR3 is TGCGCCAGCAGCCATTCAGGGTTTCGTGACACTGAAGCTTTCTTT. Its translation is CASSHSGFRDTEAFF.

The chain couples TRBV30 to TRBJ1-2, with TRBD1 as a possible D gene (5 bases). The ends were cut back, 2 bases at V and 5 bases at J, with 12 bases in the middle. Germline values: CDR1 GTSNPN, CDR2 SVGIG (reference sequence). This CDR3 comprises 13 residues. This CDR3 is CAWSFGTEYGYTF. The CDR3 DNA reads as TGTGCCTGGAGTTTCGGGACGGAGTATGGCTACACCTTC. The full variable domain, in which reference TRBV30 and TRBJ1-2 provide the parts outside the CDR3, is SQTIHQWPATLVQPVGSPLSLECTVEGTSNPNLYWYRQAAGRGLQLLFYSVGIGQISSEVPQNLSASRPQDRQFILSSKKLLLSDSGFYLCAWSFGTEYGYTFGSGTRLTVV.